A single TCR beta chain is shown here with its context. This sample was included in a study of technical replicates of blood from a few donors. Using immunoSEQ multiplex PCR, the repertoire was profiled, and TCRdb retains in-frame clones only, with some absent. This sample yields about 50,000 clones, of which roughly 96% are seen a single time; just over 3% belongs to the top ten. Per the germline V gene, CDR1 is SGHAT and CDR2 is FQNNGV. This CDR3 has 15 amino acids. Trimming stripped 6 bases from V and 6 bases from J, with 18 bases between. This sequence joins TRBV11-2 and TRBJ2-1; TRBD2 might be the D (6 bases). This sequence originates from a human donor in good health. Some clones in this sample may be carry-over from other donors' samples. Sequencing was done on a sample of PBMCs. In nucleotides, the CDR3 is TGTGCCAGCAGACTAGGGGCGGGAAGGGTCAATGAGCAGTTCTTC. Translating gives CASRLGAGRVNEQFF.